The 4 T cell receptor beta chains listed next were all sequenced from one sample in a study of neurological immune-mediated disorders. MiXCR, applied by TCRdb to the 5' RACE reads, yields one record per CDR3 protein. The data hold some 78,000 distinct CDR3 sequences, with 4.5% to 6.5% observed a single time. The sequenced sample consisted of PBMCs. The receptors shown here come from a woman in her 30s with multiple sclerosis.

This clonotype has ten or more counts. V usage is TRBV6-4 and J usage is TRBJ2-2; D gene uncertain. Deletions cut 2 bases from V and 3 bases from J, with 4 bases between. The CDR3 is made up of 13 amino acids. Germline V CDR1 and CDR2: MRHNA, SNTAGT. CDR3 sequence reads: CASSDGYTGELFF. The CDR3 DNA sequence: TGTGCCAGCAGTGACGGGTACACCGGGGAGCTGTTTTTT.

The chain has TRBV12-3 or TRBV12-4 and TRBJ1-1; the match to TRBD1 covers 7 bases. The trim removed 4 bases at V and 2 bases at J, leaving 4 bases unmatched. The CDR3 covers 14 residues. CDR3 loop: CASSSQGKNTEAFF. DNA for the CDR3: TGTGCCAGCAGTTCACAGGGGAAAAACACTGAAGCTTTCTTT.

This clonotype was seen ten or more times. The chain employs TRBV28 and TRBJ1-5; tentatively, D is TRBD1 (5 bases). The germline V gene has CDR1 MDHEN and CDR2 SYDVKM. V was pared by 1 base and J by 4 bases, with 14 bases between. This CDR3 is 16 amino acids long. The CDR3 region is CASSLLGESGNQPQHF. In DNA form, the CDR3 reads TGTGCCAGCAGTTTATTGGGGGAAAGTGGTAATCAGCCCCAGCATTTT.

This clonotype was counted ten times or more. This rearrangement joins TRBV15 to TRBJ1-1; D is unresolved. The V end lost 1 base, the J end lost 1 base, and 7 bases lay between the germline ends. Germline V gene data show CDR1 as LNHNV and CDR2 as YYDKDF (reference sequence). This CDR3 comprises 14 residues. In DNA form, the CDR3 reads TGTGCCACCAGCAGAGGACCGGCGAACACTGAAGCTTTCTTT. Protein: CATSRGPANTEAFF.